This T cell receptor beta chain is drawn from a study of blood T cell repertoires in COVID-19. Study information: Samples representing acute and convalescent COVID-19 were sourced from the United States, Italy and Spain. T cells, B-cell-depleted T cells, or PBMCs supplied cDNA or gDNA.

The CDR3 contains 13 residues. CDR1 and CDR2 (germline): LGHDT, YNNKEL (reference sequence). Authors' processing steps: Nucleated cell number was recorded as an estimate derived from reference gene primer amplification. The protocol was immunoSEQ multiplex PCR, while the TCRdb copy is restricted to in-frame clones and leaves out a portion. D and trimming come from the DNA, and the V and J calls and clone size come from that table. In the table there are about 280,000 clones, roughly 86% of which are singletons. Worth noting for this clone: Compared with germline, one end of the junction differs, possibly owing to a read error.

The sequence was collected from a woman under 40 who had recovered from COVID-19. The chain carries TRBV3-1 (or the pseudogene TRBV3-2) and TRBJ2-3; TRBD1 might be the D (6 bases). The sample was peripheral blood. The CDR3 region is CASSQARGDTQYF. The DNA for the CDR3 is TGTGCCAGCAGTCAAGCCAGGGGAGATACGCAGTATTTT.